These 29 T cell receptor beta chains were all obtained from the same sample, sequenced in a study of blood T cell repertoires in COVID-19. The assay was immunoSEQ multiplex PCR, and TCRdb's table has in-frame clones only and misses some. Among tens of thousands of clones listed, 75% to 90% were seen once. Material: peripheral blood. These receptors all come from a man aged 50-59 years with active or convalescent COVID-19.

This clone was seen just once. This chain links TRBV19 with TRBJ1-5; TRBD1 matches at 7 bases. The CDR3 covers 15 residues. CDR1 and CDR2 from the germline V gene are LNHDA and SQIVND (reference sequence). V trimming: 5 bases; J trimming: 7 bases; junction bases outside the gene matches: 11. The CDR3 is CASSATTGMEQPQHF. In nucleotides, the CDR3 is TGTGCCAGTAGTGCGACGACAGGGATGGAACAGCCCCAGCATTTT.

The chain links TRBV30 to TRBJ2-3; 10 nucleotides line up with TRBD1. CDR1 is GTSNPN, CDR2 SVGIG, per germline (reference sequence). V lost 5 bases and J lost 7; bases outside the gene matches: 3. The CDR3 spans 12 residues. CDR3 sequence (DNA): TGTGCCTGGGGGACAGGGGTCTATACGCAGTATTTT. It codes for CAWGTGVYTQYF.

This clone has just one count. J is TRBJ2-7 and V is TRBV14; D might be TRBD1 (6 bases). The CDR3 is 15 amino acids. The germline CDR1 and CDR2 sequences are SGHDN and FVKESK. Trimming removed 4 bases at V and 7 bases at J, with 20 bases between. CDR3 nucleotide sequence: TGTGCCAGCAGCCCCCTTGCCAGGGGCCCGCGGGAGCAGTACTTC. Amino acid sequence: CASSPLARGPREQYF.

This chain links TRBV7-2 with TRBJ2-1, with 15 bases fitting TRBD2. The germline V gene encodes CDR1 SGHTA and CDR2 FQGNSA. The CDR3 totals 15 residues. V dropped 2 bases and J dropped 10; count of bases not matched to a gene: 3. The CDR3 sequence: CASSLLGTSGREQFF. The CDR3, as DNA: TGTGCCAGCAGCTTATTAGGGACTAGCGGGAGGGAGCAGTTCTTC.

The V gene is TRBV5-4, the J gene TRBJ2-7; 12 positions match TRBD1. The J segment lost 5 bases and the V segment lost 3 bases, leaving 6 bases of the junction unmatched. CDR1 is SGHNT and CDR2 is YYREEE in the germline V gene (reference sequence). The CDR3 is made up of 15 amino acids. The CDR3 DNA reads as TGTGCCAGCAGCTCTCCGGGACAGGGGGCGGACGAGCAGTACTTC. This gives the protein CASSSPGQGADEQYF. The complete variable domain, with remaining parts taken from reference TRBV5-4 and TRBJ2-7, reads ETGVTQSPTHLIKTRGQQVTLRCSSQSGHNTVSWYQQALGQGPQFIFQYYREEENGRGNFPPRFSGLQFPNYSSELNVNALELDDSALYLCASSSPGQGADEQYFGPGTRLTVT.

The rearrangement links TRBV18 to TRBJ2-4, with D possibly being TRBD2 (5 bases). Germline values: CDR1 KGHSH, CDR2 LQKENI. The CDR3 covers 14 residues. Trimming removed 4 bases from V and 3 bases from J, with 10 bases in between. The CDR3 DNA sequence: TGTGCCAGCTCACTAGGAGGCGGCAAAAACATTCAGTACTTC. Translated, it gives CASSLGGGKNIQYF.

The J gene is TRBJ1-4, the V gene TRBV6-1; 10 bases map to TRBD1. From germline, CDR1 is MNHNS and CDR2 SASEGT. J gave up 8 bases and V 3 bases, and 6 bases lay outside the gene matches. CDR3 length equals 15 residues. The CDR3 region has the DNA TGTGCCAGCAGTGATCCCGGGACAGGGGCCGAAAAACTGTTTTTT. Translating gives CASSDPGTGAEKLFF.

The J gene is TRBJ1-5, the V gene TRBV28; 10 bases match TRBD1. Trimming cost V 6 bases and J 5 bases; bases outside gene matches: 7. Germline V gives CDR1 MDHEN, CDR2 SYDVKM. This CDR3 region has 15 residues. As DNA, the CDR3 is TGTGCCAGCAGGACAGGGGGCACGGAGGATCAGCCCCAGCATTTT. Translating gives CASRTGGTEDQPQHF.

The chain recombines TRBV30 with TRBJ2-3, with TRBD1 as a possible D gene (5 bases). CDR1 is GTSNPN, CDR2 SVGIG, per germline (reference sequence). V dropped 0 bases and J dropped 10 bases, with 14 bases sitting between them. The CDR3 runs 13 residues. In DNA, the CDR3 is TGTGCCTGGAGTGTCGCGGACATCGGTCCGCAGTATTTT. This sequence encodes CAWSVADIGPQYF.

V is TRBV7-2 and J is TRBJ2-7, with D uncertain. V was cut by 1 base and J by 2 bases, with 6 bases left in between. The V gene's germline CDR1 is SGHTA and CDR2 FQGNSA. This CDR3 has 13 residues. The DNA of the CDR3 is TGTGCCAGCAGCTTAGATATTACCTACGAGCAGTACTTC. Its translation: CASSLDITYEQYF.

The rearrangement links TRBV5-4 to TRBJ2-7; 12 bases align to TRBD2. The germline V gene has CDR1 SGHNT and CDR2 YYREEE (reference sequence). The CDR3 is 15 amino acids. The J segment lost 5 bases and the V segment lost 3 bases, leaving 6 bases of the junction unmatched. CDR3 loop: CASSSRTSGTNEQYF. Here the CDR3 DNA reads TGTGCCAGCAGCTCCCGGACTAGCGGGACCAACGAGCAGTACTTC.

The genes are TRBV4-3 and TRBJ2-4; 7 positions agree with TRBD2. The CDR3 extends over 19 amino acids. Germline-derived CDR1 and CDR2 are LGHNA and YSLEER. The J segment lost 0 bases and the V segment lost 5 bases, leaving 16 bases of the junction unmatched. CDR3 region: CASSSQAGSMGLAKNIQYF. DNA for the CDR3: TGCGCCAGCAGCTCCCAAGCGGGGAGTATGGGATTAGCCAAAAACATTCAGTACTTC.

This chain joins TRBV3-1 (or the pseudogene TRBV3-2) and TRBJ2-7; D possibly corresponds to TRBD2 (6 bases). V lost 0 bases, J lost 2 bases, and 11 bases lay in between. Germline V lookup: CDR1 LGHDT, CDR2 YNNKEL (reference sequence). The CDR3 spans 15 residues. CDR3 nucleotides: TGTGCCAGCAGCCAAGATAGGCGGGACCCCTACGAGCAGTACTTC. Its protein product is CASSQDRRDPYEQYF.

V gene TRBV5-1 combines with J gene TRBJ2-7; TRBD2 matches at 8 bases. The CDR3 loop spans 14 amino acids. After removal of 3 bases from V and 2 bases from J, the junction contained 4 bases not matched to a gene. In germline, CDR1 is SGHRS, CDR2 YFSETQ. This CDR3 reads CASSSRGGPYEQYF. The CDR3 region has the DNA TGCGCCAGCAGCTCCCGGGGGGGCCCCTACGAGCAGTACTTC.

The J gene is TRBJ2-7, the V gene TRBV9, with 8 bases matching TRBD1. The CDR3 has 14 residues. CDR1 is SGDLS and CDR2 is YYNGEE in the germline V gene. V was clipped by 4 bases and J by 4 bases; unmatched bases: 7. CDR3 residues: CASSPRTGSYEQYF. Here the CDR3 DNA reads TGTGCCAGCAGCCCACGGACAGGGTCTTACGAGCAGTACTTC. The full variable domain, completed using reference TRBV9 and TRBJ2-7, is DSGVTQTPKHLITATGQRVTLRCSPRSGDLSVYWYQQSLDQGLQFLIQYYNGEERAKGNILERFSAQQFPDLHSELNLSSLELGDSALYFCASSPRTGSYEQYFGPGTRLTVT.

This rearrangement joins TRBV13 to TRBJ2-1; the D is unclear. This CDR3 has 12 residues. Trimming left V 5 bases short and J 7 bases short, with 9 bases between. Looked up from germline, CDR1 is PRHDT and CDR2 is FYEKMQ (reference sequence). CDR3 residues: CASSPRRNEQFF. As DNA, the CDR3 is TGTGCCAGCAGCCCGCGCAGGAATGAGCAGTTCTTC.

The genes are TRBV28 and TRBJ1-4, with TRBD1 matching 9 bases. V was clipped by 3 bases and J by 6 bases; unmatched bases: 8. The length of the CDR3 is 16 residues. Germline values: CDR1 MDHEN, CDR2 SYDVKM. This CDR3 reads CASSFYEGQGDEKLFF. Here the CDR3 DNA reads TGTGCCAGCAGTTTCTACGAGGGACAGGGAGATGAAAAACTGTTTTTT.

This clone has only a few counts. CDR3 region: CASSEGWRETQYF. The CDR3, as DNA: TGTGCCAGCAGTGAAGGGTGGAGGGAGACCCAGTACTTC. The chain combines TRBV25-1 with TRBJ2-5; possibly TRBD2 for D (5 bases). Looked up from germline, CDR1 is MGHDK and CDR2 is SYGVNS. The V end lost 2 bases, the J end lost 5 bases, and 9 bases lay between the germline ends. The CDR3 has 13 amino acids.

V gene TRBV7-8 combines with J gene TRBJ2-7; D unclear. V was trimmed by 4 bases and J by 7 bases, leaving 14 bases between them. CDR3 length equals 13 residues. The germline gives CDR1 SGHVS, CDR2 FQNEAQ. The CDR3 here is CASSSLRTEEQYF. CDR3 bases: TGTGCCAGCAGCTCCCTTCGAACTGAAGAGCAGTACTTC.

The chain uses TRBV6-2 or TRBV6-3 and TRBJ2-7, with D unclear. There are 14 residues in the CDR3. Germline lookup yields CDR1 MNHEY and CDR2 SVGEGT. Deletions cut 0 bases from V and 4 bases from J, with 10 bases between. The CDR3: CASSYSIGSYEQYF. As DNA, the CDR3 is TGTGCCAGCAGTTACTCGATCGGGTCATACGAGCAGTACTTC.

V usage is TRBV19 and J usage is TRBJ1-6, with D hard to call. The CDR3 totals 15 residues. Trimming cost V 5 bases and J 5 bases, with 13 bases left between them. In germline, CDR1 is LNHDA, CDR2 SQIVND (reference sequence). CDR3 DNA sequence: TGTGCCAGTAGTTCGACTTGGCTGGATAATTCACCCCTCCACTTT. As protein: CASSSTWLDNSPLHF.

The chain uses TRBV20-1 and TRBJ2-6; tentative D call: TRBD2 (6 bases). Trimming cost V 3 bases and J 2 bases, with 8 bases left between them. The CDR3 is 14 residues long. Per the germline V gene, CDR1 is DFQATT and CDR2 is SNEGSKA (reference sequence). CDR3 coding DNA: TGCAGTGCTAGTGCGGGGACTGGGGCCAACGTCCTGACTTTC. Translation gives CSASAGTGANVLTF.

The V and J genes are TRBV27 and TRBJ2-4; TRBD1 agrees at 8 bases. J gave up 6 bases and V 6 bases, and 7 bases lay outside the gene matches. The CDR3 is made up of 14 amino acids. Per the germline V gene, CDR1 is MNHEY and CDR2 is SMNVEV (reference sequence). CDR3 DNA sequence: TGTGCCAGCAGGCCCTCAGGGACAGGAAACATTCAGTACTTC. Its protein product is CASRPSGTGNIQYF.

The V call is TRBV6-5, the J call TRBJ2-3; D not resolved. Looked up from germline, CDR1 is MNHEY and CDR2 is SVGAGI. The CDR3 totals 14 residues. With 5 bases removed from V and 6 bases from J, the gap between germline ends came to 15 bases. The CDR3 spells CASSMGRARDTQYF. As DNA, the CDR3 is TGTGCCAGCAGTATGGGTCGTGCTAGGGATACGCAGTATTTT.

The V gene is TRBV7-2, the J gene TRBJ1-5; 8 bases match TRBD1. This CDR3 region has 14 residues. V shed 5 bases, J shed 4 bases, and the junction held 4 bases outside the gene matches. Per germline, CDR1 SGHTA and CDR2 FQGNSA. CDR3 protein: CASSLRTGNQPQHF. CDR3 DNA sequence: TGTGCCAGCAGCCTTCGGACAGGGAATCAGCCCCAGCATTTT.

This rearrangement joins TRBV5-1 to TRBJ2-3, with D hard to call. Germline V gene sequence: CDR1 SGHRS, CDR2 YFSETQ. The CDR3 has 15 amino acids. V was cut by 0 bases and J by 2 bases, with 10 bases left in between. CDR3 sequence reads: CASSLESPYTDTQYF. The CDR3 DNA is TGCGCCAGCAGCTTGGAATCTCCGTACACAGATACGCAGTATTTT.

The gene calls are TRBV7-5 and TRBJ2-7; the table names TRBD2, a call not compared with the DNA. TRBV7-5 is shown as a pseudogene. The CDR3 runs 11 residues. CDR3 in amino acids: CAGGRGGEQYF. The CDR3 DNA sequence: TGTGCCGGAGGTCGGGGGGGGGAGCAGTACTTC.

The chain recombines TRBV5-4 with TRBJ2-2; D may be TRBD2 (6 bases). The V gene lost 3 bases and the J gene lost 0 bases, with 18 bases spanning the gap. The CDR3 totals 18 residues. CDR1 is SGHNT, CDR2 YYREEE, per germline (reference sequence). The CDR3 nucleotides read TGTGCCAGCAGCTCTCCCGCGGTGGGGGGATCGAACACCGGGGAGCTGTTTTTT. This encodes CASSSPAVGGSNTGELFF.

CDR3 protein: CASKMRGLGVYSNQPQHF. For the CDR3, the DNA is TGTGCCAGTAAGATGAGAGGGCTGGGCGTATATAGCAATCAGCCCCAGCATTTT. The chain combines TRBV19 with TRBJ1-5; D is ambiguous. Germline assignment: CDR1 LNHDA and CDR2 SQIVND (reference sequence). Trimming removed 7 bases from V and 0 bases from J, with 22 bases in between. This CDR3 region has 18 residues.